This entry is about one TCR beta chain. Its target is unknown. The protocol was immunoSEQ multiplex PCR, while the TCRdb copy is restricted to in-frame clones and leaves out a portion. This table holds around 320,000 clones, 85% to 90% found once. Sample treatment: around 19 received Ad26.COV2.S at low or high dose, single or two shots; roughly five received placebo; per-sample allocation not given. Samples came from day 63 after the first vaccine or placebo injection. An adult aged 18-55 years in Boston served as the donor. An Ad26 vector carrying the Wuhan-strain SARS-CoV-2 spike served as the vaccine. These data belong to a study of Ad26.COV2.S vaccination and SARS-CoV-2 variants. Looking at the study overall: Recipients of Ad26.COV2.S got it intramuscularly, once or twice 56 days apart.

Broader study findings: While placebo recipients had lower spike-specific TCR breadth, vaccine recipients had more.

This sample comprised peripheral blood, obtained in a trial of Ad26.COV2.S vaccine versus placebo. The sequence came from a person between 18 and 65 years old who received the Ad26.COV2.S COVID-19 vaccine or a placebo.

CDR3 protein: CASSRTGINEKLFF. CDR3 in DNA: TGTGCCAGCAGTAGGACAGGGATTAATGAAAAACTGTTTTTT. This chain links TRBV7-6 with TRBJ1-4; 8 bases align to TRBD1. The CDR3 spans 14 residues. After removal of 6 bases from V and 4 bases from J, the junction contained 4 bases not matched to a gene. Germline V gives CDR1 SGHVS, CDR2 FNYEAQ.